A selection of T cell receptor beta chains follows, all from one sample in a study of response to subunit inactivated influenza vaccine. TCRdb reprocessed the RT-PCR reads via MiXCR and lists one record per CDR3 protein. The table includes approximately 700,000 distinct CDR3 sequences, approximately 14% detected once. This specimen was PBMCs from blood, taken 14 to 15 days before vaccination. The origin of the receptors is a man aged 45-65 years who received an inactivated influenza vaccine. Each CDR3 is given with its conserved first and last residue. D genes are given only for firm matches. Only some rows state a clone size, as once, few, many or a class for expanded clones.

clone_size,j_call,d_call,v_call,cdr3_nt,cdr3_aa
-,TRBJ2-3,TRBD1,TRBV5-1,TGCGCCAGCAGCTTGGAACAGGGGCCTTACACAGATACGCAGTATTTT,CASSLEQGPYTDTQYF
few,TRBJ2-5,TRBD1,TRBV6-1,TGTGCCAGCAGTCGGGGACAGGTGGAGACCCAGTACTTC,CASSRGQVETQYF
-,TRBJ2-1,-,TRBV6-1,TGTGCCAGCAGTGAAGCCCGACTTCGGGACAATGAGCAGTTCTTC,CASSEARLRDNEQFF
once,TRBJ2-1,TRBD2,TRBV19,TGTACCAGTAGTAAGGCTAGCGGGGGGCCTTACAATGAGCAGTTCTTC,CTSSKASGGPYNEQFF
few,TRBJ1-5,-,TRBV27,TGTGCCAGCGCCGCGGGAGGGGTAAACCAGCCCCAGCATTTT,CASAAGGVNQPQHF
once,TRBJ2-1,TRBD2,TRBV3-1,TGTGCCTCCAGCACGAGGATGCCTAGCGGCTCCTACAATGAGCAGTTCTTC,CASSTRMPSGSYNEQFF
many,TRBJ1-1,-,TRBV19,TGTGCCAGTAGTATGGTTCAGAAGAACACTGAAGCTTTCTTT,CASSMVQKNTEAFF
-,TRBJ2-6,-,TRBV6-1,TGTGCCAGCAGTCCCTCAGCTTACAGGGTAGTCTCTGGGGCCAACGTCCTGACTTTC,CASSPSAYRVVSGANVLTF
-,TRBJ2-2,TRBD2,TRBV4-3,TGCGCCAGCAGCCGGGCCGGGGCGGGAGTGGGCACCGGGGAGCTGTTTTTT,CASSRAGAGVGTGELFF
many,TRBJ1-6,-,TRBV10-3,TGTGCCATCAGTGAGTCGAGGTATTCCAATTCACCCCTCCACTTT,CAISESRYSNSPLHF
few,TRBJ2-1,TRBD2,TRBV4-2,TGTGCCAGCAGCCCCCTTTACAGCGGGAGGGCCTTAAGTCGGAATGAGCAGTTCTTC,CASSPLYSGRALSRNEQFF
many,TRBJ2-7,-,TRBV15,TGTGCCACCAGCAGAGATGGTTTTCACAGGGTCCCCTACGAGCAGTACTTC,CATSRDGFHRVPYEQYF
-,TRBJ2-7,-,TRBV6-2/TRBV6-3,TGTGCCAGCAATGACCCAGGGGAAACCTACGAGCAGTACTTC,CASNDPGETYEQYF
-,TRBJ2-1,TRBD2,TRBV24-1,TGTGCCACCAGGGATGGGACTAGCGGGGCCTCCTACAATGAGCAGTTCTTC,CATRDGTSGASYNEQFF
once,TRBJ2-2,TRBD1,TRBV29-1,TGCAGCGTGGGACAGAACTCGAACACCGGGGAGCTGTTTTTT,CSVGQNSNTGELFF
-,TRBJ2-3,-,TRBV6-6,TGTGCCAGCCAGGATACCATTGCAGATACGCAGTATTTT,CASQDTIADTQYF
-,TRBJ2-5,-,TRBV7-2,TGTGCCAGCAGCTTAGGGGGGACCATTAAAGAGACCCAGTACTTC,CASSLGGTIKETQYF
many,TRBJ2-3,-,TRBV6-6,TGTGCCAGCAGTTATTTGGGTCCAGATACGCAGTATTTT,CASSYLGPDTQYF
-,TRBJ2-1,TRBD2,TRBV20-1,TGCAGTGCCAAGGGACTAGCGGGGGGCCTCTCAACTTACAATGAGCAGTTCTTC,CSAKGLAGGLSTYNEQFF
-,TRBJ2-2,TRBD2,TRBV6-2/TRBV6-3,TGTGCCATTAGCGGGCAAATGAACACCGGGGAGCTGTTTTTT,CAISGQMNTGELFF
few,TRBJ2-7,-,TRBV12-3/TRBV12-4,TGTGCCAGCGTTACCGGGACTCCAAACTACGAGCAGTACTTC,CASVTGTPNYEQYF
-,TRBJ1-1,-,TRBV10-3,TGTGCCATCAGTGGGACAGCTAACACTGAAGCTTTCTTT,CAISGTANTEAFF
few,TRBJ1-1,-,TRBV12-3/TRBV12-4,TGTGCCAGCAGGAACTTAGGGGTTTCGGACACTGAAGCTTTCTTT,CASRNLGVSDTEAFF
few,TRBJ2-7,-,TRBV15,TGTGCCACCAAGAGGGGCCTTCTCTACGAGCAGTACTTC,CATKRGLLYEQYF
-,TRBJ1-1,-,TRBV29-1,TGCAGCGTCTCAGGAGGTGTCAACACTGAAGCTTTCTTT,CSVSGGVNTEAFF
few,TRBJ2-2,TRBD2,TRBV4-3,TGCGCCAGCAGCCAAGTTTGGTCAACTGGGACTAGCGGGAACACCGGGGAGCTGTTTTTT,CASSQVWSTGTSGNTGELFF
-,TRBJ1-3,-,TRBV6-5,TGTGCCAGCAGTTACTCGATCCGTCAGAGAAACACCATATATTTT,CASSYSIRQRNTIYF
-,TRBJ1-2,-,TRBV6-2/TRBV6-3,TGTGCCAGCAGTGCCGATGAGGGCTACACCTTC,CASSADEGYTF
-,TRBJ2-7,-,TRBV20-1,TGCAGTGCTGGCGCCGGGCTCTCCTACGAGCAGTACTTC,CSAGAGLSYEQYF
-,TRBJ2-7,-,TRBV6-6,TGTGCCAGCAGCCACGGGTCTGGAGAGCAGTACTTC,CASSHGSGEQYF
-,TRBJ2-7,TRBD2,TRBV30,TGTGCCTGGAGCCGGGGGACTAGCGGGAGATGGTCCTACGAGCAGTACTTC,CAWSRGTSGRWSYEQYF
-,TRBJ2-5,-,TRBV6-1,TGTGCCAGCAGTGAAGTCGTTCTTTATAACCAGTACTTC,CASSEVVLYNQYF
-,TRBJ1-4,-,TRBV7-9,TGTGCCAGCAGCTTAGCAGGGAACCCTAATGAAAAACTGTTTTTT,CASSLAGNPNEKLFF
many,TRBJ2-2,-,TRBV29-1,TGCAGCGGTGGGGTTTCACCCGGGGAGCTGTTTTTT,CSGGVSPGELFF
-,TRBJ1-5,-,TRBV5-1,TGCGCCAGCAGAGAAGGCCCCGGGAAGCCCCAGCATTTT,CASREGPGKPQHF
-,TRBJ1-1,TRBD1,TRBV9,TGTGCCAGCAGCGTTGGGACAGGGTGGATCACTGAAGCTTTCTTT,CASSVGTGWITEAFF
-,TRBJ2-7,TRBD1,TRBV20-1,TGCAGTGCACTGAAACCGGGACAGGGACCCTACGAGCAGTACTTC,CSALKPGQGPYEQYF
many,TRBJ2-1,-,TRBV29-1,TGCAGCGTTGCACCCCTGAATGAGCAGTTCTTC,CSVAPLNEQFF
few,TRBJ2-2,TRBD2,TRBV4-1,TGCGCCAGCAGCCATCGGGCGACTAGCGGGGGGGCTCGTGGGGAGCTGTTTTTT,CASSHRATSGGARGELFF
-,TRBJ2-7,TRBD2,TRBV28,TGTGCCAGCAGCAGCGGGAGGAACTCCTACGAGCAGTACTTC,CASSSGRNSYEQYF
-,TRBJ2-2,-,TRBV29-1,TGCAGCGTTACCGTTCAGGGAAACACCGGGGAGCTGTTTTTT,CSVTVQGNTGELFF
once,TRBJ2-5,-,TRBV30,TGTGCCTGGAGTCAGTCGGCCGAGACCCAGTACTTC,CAWSQSAETQYF
-,TRBJ1-5,-,TRBV20-1,TGCAGTGCTAGAGTTCCAGGCAATCAGCCCCAGCATTTT,CSARVPGNQPQHF
-,TRBJ1-1,-,TRBV20-1,TGCAGTGCTAGATCTCAAGGGCCGAACACTGAAGCTTTCTTT,CSARSQGPNTEAFF
-,TRBJ2-2,TRBD2,TRBV3-1,TGTGCCAGCAGCCCAGCGGGACTAGCGGGAGCCACCGGGGAGCTGTTTTTT,CASSPAGLAGATGELFF